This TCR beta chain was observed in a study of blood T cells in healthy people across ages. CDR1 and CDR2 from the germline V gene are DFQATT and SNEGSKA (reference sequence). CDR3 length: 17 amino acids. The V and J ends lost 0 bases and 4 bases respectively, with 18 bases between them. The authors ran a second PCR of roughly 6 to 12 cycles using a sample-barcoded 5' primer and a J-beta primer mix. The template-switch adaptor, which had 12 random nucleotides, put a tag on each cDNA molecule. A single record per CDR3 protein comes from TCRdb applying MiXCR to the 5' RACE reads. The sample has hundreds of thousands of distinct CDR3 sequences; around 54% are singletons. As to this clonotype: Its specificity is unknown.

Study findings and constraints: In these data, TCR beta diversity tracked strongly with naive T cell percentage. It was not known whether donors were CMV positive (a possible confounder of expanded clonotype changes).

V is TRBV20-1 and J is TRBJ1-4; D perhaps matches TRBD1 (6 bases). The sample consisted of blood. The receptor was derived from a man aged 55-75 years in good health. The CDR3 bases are TGCAGTGCTAGAGATTTTAGGGATACAGGGATTAATGAAAAACTGTTTTTT. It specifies CSARDFRDTGINEKLFF.